This T cell receptor beta chain was recorded in a study of cytomegalovirus exposure and HLA in healthy donors. Whole-study findings and limits: Most observed TCR sequences were rare, whereas some public TCRs were detected in many donors.

Sequencing used immunoSEQ multiplex PCR; TCRdb keeps in-frame clones, though not all of them. The sample has roughly 59,000 clones; 85% to 95% are singletons. In its sample, this clone was seen once. The target antigen is unknown. CDR3 length equals 16 residues. Trimming at V came to 4 bases and at J to 7 bases, leaving 11 bases not matched to a gene. Germline values: CDR1 MNHNS, CDR2 SASEGT. The V call is TRBV6-1, the J call TRBJ2-1; 9 positions match TRBD2. The sequence came from a woman aged 18 to 35 in good health and CMV-seropositive. The sequenced sample was PBMCs. CDR3 in DNA: TGTGCCAGCAGTGCCACAGGCGGGGGGGCCCCAAATGAGCAGTTCTTC. Translation: CASSATGGGAPNEQFF.